Shown below are 2 T cell receptor beta chains from a single sample sequenced in a study of molecular identifiers for immune sequencing clone quantification. TCRdb re-called the PCR reads through MiXCR, storing one row per CDR3 protein. The data show approximately 550,000 distinct CDR3 sequences, around 23% seen once. The sequenced sample consisted of naive CD8+ T cells from blood, with Jurkat cell RNA spiked in. Subset noted: FACS-sorted CD8+CD4-CCR7+CD45RA+ naive T cells. Receptors were obtained from a human donor in good health. Some libraries in this study had Jurkat cell RNA spiked in.

Concerning this clonotype itself: An end of the junction differs from the germline gene, which may be a read error. The chain has TRBV7-9 and TRBJ2-2; D is tentatively TRBD1 or TRBD2 (5 bases each). Germline V gene lookup returns CDR1 SEHNR and CDR2 FQNEAQ (reference sequence). The CDR3 covers 17 residues. Here the CDR3 DNA reads TGTGCCAGCAGCTTAGCTTTCGGGCAGGGCCCCGCCGGGGAGCCGTTTTTT. Encoded protein: CASSLAFGQGPAGEPFF. The whole variable domain, filled in from reference TRBV7-9 and TRBJ2-2, reads DTGVSQNPRHKITKRGQNVTFRCDPISEHNRLYWYRQTLGQGPEFLTYFQNEAQLEKSRLLSDRFSAERPKGSFSTLEIQRTEQGDSAMYLCASSLAFGQGPAGEPFFGEGSRLTVL.

In this sample, this clonotype turned up a few times. This chain connects TRBV10-3 to TRBJ2-7; tentatively, D is TRBD1 (6 bases). With 4 bases removed from V and 2 bases from J, the gap between germline ends came to 9 bases. The CDR3 has 13 residues. The germline CDR1 and CDR2 sequences are ENHRY and SYGVKD. CDR3 nucleotide sequence: TGTGCCATCAGTGCAGGGGCCGCCTACGAGCAGTACTTC. This translates into CAISAGAAYEQYF.